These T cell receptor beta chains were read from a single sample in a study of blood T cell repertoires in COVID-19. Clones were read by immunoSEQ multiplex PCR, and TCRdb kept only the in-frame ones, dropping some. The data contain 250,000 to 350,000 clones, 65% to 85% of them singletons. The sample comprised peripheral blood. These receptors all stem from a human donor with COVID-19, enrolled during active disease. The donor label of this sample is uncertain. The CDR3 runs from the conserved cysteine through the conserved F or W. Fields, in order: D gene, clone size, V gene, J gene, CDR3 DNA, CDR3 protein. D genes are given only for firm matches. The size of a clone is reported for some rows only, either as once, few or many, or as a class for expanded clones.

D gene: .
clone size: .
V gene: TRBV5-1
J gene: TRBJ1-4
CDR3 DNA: TGCGCCAGCAGCCCCCGCCAGGCTAATGAAAAACTGTTTTTT
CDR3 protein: CASSPRQANEKLFF

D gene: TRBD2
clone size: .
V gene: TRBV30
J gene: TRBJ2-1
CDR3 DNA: TGTGCCTGGAGCGGATCACCGGGACTAGCGAATGAGCAGTTCTTC
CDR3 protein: CAWSGSPGLANEQFF

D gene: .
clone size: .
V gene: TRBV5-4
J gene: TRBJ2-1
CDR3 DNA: TGTGCCAGCAGCTTGGTAAACTACAATGAGCAGTTCTTC
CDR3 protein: CASSLVNYNEQFF

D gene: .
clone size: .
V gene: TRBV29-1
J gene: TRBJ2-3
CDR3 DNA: TGCAGCGTTGGTCGGGGATCACCCACAGATACGCAGTATTTT
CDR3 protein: CSVGRGSPTDTQYF

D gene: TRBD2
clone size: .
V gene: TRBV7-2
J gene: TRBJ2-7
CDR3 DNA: TGTGCCAGCAGCGCACCCGGACTAGCGGGGTCCTACGAGCAGTACTTC
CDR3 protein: CASSAPGLAGSYEQYF

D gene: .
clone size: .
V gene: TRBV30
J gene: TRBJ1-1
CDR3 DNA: TGTGCCTGGAAAAAATTACAGGCCCCGATGGCTGAAGCTTTCTTT
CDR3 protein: CAWKKLQAPMAEAFF

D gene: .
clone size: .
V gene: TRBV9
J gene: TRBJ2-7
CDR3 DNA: TGTGCCAGCAGCGTAGCTGCAGGTTATGCCTACGAGCAGTACTTC
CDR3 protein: CASSVAAGYAYEQYF

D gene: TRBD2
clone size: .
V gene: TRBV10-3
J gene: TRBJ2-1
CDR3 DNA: TGTGCCATCGCCGGGACTAGCGGGAGGGCCGGAGTGAATGAGCAGTTCTTC
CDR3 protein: CAIAGTSGRAGVNEQFF

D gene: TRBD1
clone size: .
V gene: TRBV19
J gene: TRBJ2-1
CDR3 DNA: TGTGCCAGTAGAGACAGGGGACGGAATGAGCAGTTCTTC
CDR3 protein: CASRDRGRNEQFF

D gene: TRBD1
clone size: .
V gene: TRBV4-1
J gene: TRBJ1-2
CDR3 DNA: TGCGCCAGCAGCCGAACAGGGGGCCACTATGGCTACACCTTC
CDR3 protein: CASSRTGGHYGYTF

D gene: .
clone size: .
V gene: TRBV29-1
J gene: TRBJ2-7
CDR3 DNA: TGCAGCGTTTACCAGGGGTCACAAGCCTACGAGCAGTACTTC
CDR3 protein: CSVYQGSQAYEQYF

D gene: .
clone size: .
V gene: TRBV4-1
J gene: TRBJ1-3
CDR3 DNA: TGCGCCAGCAGCCTACAGAGTTCCTCTGGAAACACCATATATTTT
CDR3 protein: CASSLQSSSGNTIYF

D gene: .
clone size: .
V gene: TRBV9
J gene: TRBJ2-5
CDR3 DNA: TGTGCCAGCAGCGCCGGGGTGGGAGACGGGGAAAAGACCCAGTACTTC
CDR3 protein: CASSAGVGDGEKTQYF

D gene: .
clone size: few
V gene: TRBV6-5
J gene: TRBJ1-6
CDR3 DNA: TGTGCCAGCATCGGAGGGGATAATTCACCCCTCCACTTT
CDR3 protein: CASIGGDNSPLHF

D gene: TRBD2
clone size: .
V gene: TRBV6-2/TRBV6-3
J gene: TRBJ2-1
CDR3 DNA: TGTGCCAGCAGTTACTTAGGAAGCGGGAGGGTGATGTTCTTC
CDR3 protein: CASSYLGSGRVMFF

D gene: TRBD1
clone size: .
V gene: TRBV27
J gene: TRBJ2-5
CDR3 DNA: TGTGCCAGCAGTTCGACCCGCTTCGACAGGGGGCGCGAGACCCAGTACTTC
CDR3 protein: CASSSTRFDRGRETQYF

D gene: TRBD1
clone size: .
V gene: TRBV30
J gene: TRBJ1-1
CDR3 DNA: TGTGCCTGGGGGGACAGGGGGAACACTGAAGCTTTCTTT
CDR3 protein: CAWGDRGNTEAFF

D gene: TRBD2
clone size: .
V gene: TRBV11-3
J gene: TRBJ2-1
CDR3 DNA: TGTGCCAGCAGCTTAGAATTTAGTAGCGGGAGTTGGAATGAGCAGTTCTTC
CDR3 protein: CASSLEFSSGSWNEQFF

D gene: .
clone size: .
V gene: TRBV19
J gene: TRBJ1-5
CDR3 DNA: TGTGCCACCCAGACAGACCCGAATCAGCCCCAGCATTTT
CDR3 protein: CATQTDPNQPQHF

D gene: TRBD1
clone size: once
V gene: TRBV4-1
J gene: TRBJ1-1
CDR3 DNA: TGCGCCAGCAGCCAACGACAGGGGTTCTCTGAAGCTTTCTTT
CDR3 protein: CASSQRQGFSEAFF

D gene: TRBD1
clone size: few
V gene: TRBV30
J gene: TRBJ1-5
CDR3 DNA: TGTGCCTGGAGTGCGGACAGGAATCAGCCCCAGCATTTT
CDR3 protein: CAWSADRNQPQHF

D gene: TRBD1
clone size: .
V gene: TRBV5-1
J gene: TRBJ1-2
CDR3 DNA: TGCGCCAGCAGCGGTCCGGGACAGCATAACTATGGCTACACCTTC
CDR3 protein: CASSGPGQHNYGYTF

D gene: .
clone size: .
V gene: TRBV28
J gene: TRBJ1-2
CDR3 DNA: TGTGCCAGCAGTTTAAGTCGGAGCGAGCAAGGCTACACCTTC
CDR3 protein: CASSLSRSEQGYTF

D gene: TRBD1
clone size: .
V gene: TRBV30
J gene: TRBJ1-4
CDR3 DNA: TGTGCCTGGAACTTAGACAGGGGGATTGAAAAACTGTTTTTT
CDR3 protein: CAWNLDRGIEKLFF

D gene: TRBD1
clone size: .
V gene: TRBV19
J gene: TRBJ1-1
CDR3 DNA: TGTGCCAGTAGGGTACAGGGGGGGAACACTGAAGCTTTCTTT
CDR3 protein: CASRVQGGNTEAFF

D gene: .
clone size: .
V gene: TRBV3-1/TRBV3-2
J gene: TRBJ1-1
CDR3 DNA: TGTGCCAGCAGCCAAGTGGGCGACAGGGAAGCTTTCTTT
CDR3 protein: CASSQVGDREAFF

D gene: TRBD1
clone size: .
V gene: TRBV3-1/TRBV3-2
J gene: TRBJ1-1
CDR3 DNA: TGTGCCAGCAGCCGGACGAACTTACAGGGGATCAACACTGAAGCTTTCTTT
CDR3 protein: CASSRTNLQGINTEAFF

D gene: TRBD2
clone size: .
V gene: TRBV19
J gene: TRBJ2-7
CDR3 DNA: TGTGCCAGTAGTCCCTCCGGCGGGAGGTTCTCCTACGAGCAGTACTTC
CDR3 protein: CASSPSGGRFSYEQYF

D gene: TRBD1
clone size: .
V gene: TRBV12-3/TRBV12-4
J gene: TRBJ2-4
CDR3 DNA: TGTGCCAGCAGTGGGGGACAGAAAAACATTCAGTACTTC
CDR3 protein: CASSGGQKNIQYF

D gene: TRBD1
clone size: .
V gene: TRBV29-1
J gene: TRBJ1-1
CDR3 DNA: TGCAGCGTTCGTACAGGGGGGGACACTGAAGCTTTCTTT
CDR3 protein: CSVRTGGDTEAFF

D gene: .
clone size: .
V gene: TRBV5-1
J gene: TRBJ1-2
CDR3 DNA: TGCGCCAGCTGTCCCGAACTACAGGGCTATGGCTACACCTTC
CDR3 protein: CASCPELQGYGYTF

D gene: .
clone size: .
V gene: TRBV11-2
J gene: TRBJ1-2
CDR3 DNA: TGTGCCAGCAGCCCTATCGACAGCCAGGCTTACTATGGCTACACCTTC
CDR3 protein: CASSPIDSQAYYGYTF

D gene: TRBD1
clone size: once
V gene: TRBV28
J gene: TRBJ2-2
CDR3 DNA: TGTGCCAGCATCTCGCAGGGGGCTGATAAGACCGGGGAGCTGTTTTTT
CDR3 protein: CASISQGADKTGELFF

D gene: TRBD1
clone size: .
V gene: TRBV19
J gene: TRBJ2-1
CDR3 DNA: TGTGCCAGTTCGGGACAGAGACTCAATGAGCAGTTCTTC
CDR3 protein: CASSGQRLNEQFF

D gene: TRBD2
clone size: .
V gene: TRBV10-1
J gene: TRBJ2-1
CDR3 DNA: TGCGCCAGCAGCCTAGCGGGAGGGCGGGATGAGCAGTTCTTC
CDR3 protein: CASSLAGGRDEQFF

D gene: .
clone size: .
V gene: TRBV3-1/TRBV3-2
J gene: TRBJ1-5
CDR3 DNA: TGTGCCAGCAGCCCCCGCAGGGGACAGCCCCAGCATTTT
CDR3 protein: CASSPRRGQPQHF

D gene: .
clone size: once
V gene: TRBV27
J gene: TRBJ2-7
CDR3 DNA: TGTGCCAGCAGTCCGTCAGATTTTTTGCCCACCTACGAGCAGTACTTC
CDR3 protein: CASSPSDFLPTYEQYF

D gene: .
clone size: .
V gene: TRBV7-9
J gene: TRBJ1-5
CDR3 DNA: TGTGCCAGCAGCTTACCAGGGGACCAGCCCCAGCATTTT
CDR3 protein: CASSLPGDQPQHF

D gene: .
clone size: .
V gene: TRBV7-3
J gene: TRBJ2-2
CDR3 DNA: TGTGCCAGCAGCTTAAGTCCAGGGAACACCGGGGAGCTGTTTTTT
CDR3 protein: CASSLSPGNTGELFF

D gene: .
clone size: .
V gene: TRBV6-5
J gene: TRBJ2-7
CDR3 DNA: TGTGCCAGCACGTCGACAGGATACTACGAGCAGTACTTC
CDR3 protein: CASTSTGYYEQYF

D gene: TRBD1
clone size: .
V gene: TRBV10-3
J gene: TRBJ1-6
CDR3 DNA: TGTGCCATCGGGACAGGGAATTCACCCCTCCACTTT
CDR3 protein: CAIGTGNSPLHF